This T cell receptor beta chain was obtained from a study of T cells in Graves' hyperthyroidism and ophthalmopathy. About the study: Peripheral blood was secured at the point of initial diagnosis, before any treatment. Study-wide results and caveats: Appearing also in blood were most of the thyroid clonotypes expanded above 0.001.

This clonotype was detected many times. Its target is not known. Germline trimming cut 5 bases from V and 3 bases from J; bases unmatched to any gene: 18. CDR1 and CDR2 (germline): LNHDA, SQIVND (reference sequence). The CDR3 sequence is 18 residues long. Amplified regions were TCR beta CDR3 sequences from RNA transcripts. Using the HTBI primer set, a first-round RT-PCR was run on the TCR CDR3. TCRdb passed the multiplex PCR reads through MiXCR, listing each CDR3 protein once. The repertoire includes fewer than 750,000 distinct CDR3 sequences, approximately 14% of them detected once, and over 3.5% sits in the top ten. Enrolled ophthalmopathy patients presented with a Clinical Activity Score of at least 3, a NOSPECS grade of at least 4, and disease duration under 3 months.

The sample was blood. V gene TRBV19 combines with J gene TRBJ2-7, with 8 bases lining up with TRBD2. The TCR was taken from a woman aged 40 to 49 with Graves' ophthalmopathy. CDR3 residues: CASSLRGAVGRDYYEQYF. The CDR3 bases are TGTGCCAGTAGTTTGCGGGGGGCTGTTGGGCGCGACTACTACGAGCAGTACTTC.